Sequencing of this TCR beta chain was carried out in a study of T cell repertoires in cytomegalovirus infection. Via MiXCR, TCRdb re-called the reads, giving one row per CDR3 protein. Of roughly 150,000 distinct CDR3 sequences in the sample, 23% are singletons; the top ten hold approximately 11%. As to this clonotype: Its specificity is not known.

In germline, CDR1 is MNHEY, CDR2 SVGAGI. Between the trimmed V and J ends, which lost 2 bases and 0 bases, there was a span of 5 bases. The CDR3 spans 14 residues. Findings and limits, study-wide: Dominating the ex vivo response were TCR beta clonotypes that were CMV-specific and HLA-C-restricted.

Specimen: PBMCs. The receptor's source is a human donor in good health (CMV status not recorded). Some clones in this sample may be carry-over from other donors' samples. This chain uses TRBV6-5 with TRBJ2-1, with no clear D. The CDR3 DNA sequence: TGTGCCAGCAGTTACATAAACTCCTACAATGAGCAGTTCTTC. It is translated as CASSYINSYNEQFF.